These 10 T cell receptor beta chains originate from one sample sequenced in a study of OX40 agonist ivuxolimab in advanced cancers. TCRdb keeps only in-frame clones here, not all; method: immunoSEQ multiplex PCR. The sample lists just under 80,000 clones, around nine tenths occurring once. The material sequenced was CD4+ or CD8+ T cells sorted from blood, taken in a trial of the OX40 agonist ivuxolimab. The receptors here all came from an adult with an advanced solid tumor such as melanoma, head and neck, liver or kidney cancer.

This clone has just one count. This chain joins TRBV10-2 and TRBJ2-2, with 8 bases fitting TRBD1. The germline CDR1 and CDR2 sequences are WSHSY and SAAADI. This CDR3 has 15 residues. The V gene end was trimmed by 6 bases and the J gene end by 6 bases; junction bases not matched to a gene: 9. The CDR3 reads CASRQPGQVSGELFF. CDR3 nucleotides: TGCGCCAGCAGGCAGCCGGGACAGGTTTCCGGGGAGCTGTTTTTT.

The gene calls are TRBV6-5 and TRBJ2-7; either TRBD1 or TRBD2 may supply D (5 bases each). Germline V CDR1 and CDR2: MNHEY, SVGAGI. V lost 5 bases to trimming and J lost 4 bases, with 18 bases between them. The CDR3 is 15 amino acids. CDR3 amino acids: CASSRDGFPAYEQYF. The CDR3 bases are TGTGCCAGCAGTCGGGACGGATTCCCAGCATACGAGCAGTACTTC.

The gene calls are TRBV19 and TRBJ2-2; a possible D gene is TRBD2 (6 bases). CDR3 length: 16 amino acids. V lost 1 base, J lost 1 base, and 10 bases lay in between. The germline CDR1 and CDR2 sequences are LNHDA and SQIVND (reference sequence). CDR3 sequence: CASSIVASENTGELFF. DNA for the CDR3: TGTGCCAGTAGTATAGTAGCTAGCGAGAACACCGGGGAGCTGTTTTTT.

The CDR3 protein is CASSLARQVAVGQYF. CDR3 sequence (DNA): TGTGCCAGCAGCTTAGCCCGCCAGGTCGCCGTGGGCCAGTACTTC. The rearrangement links TRBV7-8 to TRBJ2-5; D unclear. The CDR3 loop spans 15 amino acids. CDR1 is SGHVS, CDR2 FQNEAQ, per germline. V was clipped by 0 bases and J by 10 bases, with 18 bases between them.

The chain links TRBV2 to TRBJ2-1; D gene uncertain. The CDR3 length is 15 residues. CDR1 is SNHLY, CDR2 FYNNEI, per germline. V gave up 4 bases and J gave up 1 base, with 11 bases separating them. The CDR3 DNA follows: TGTGCCAGCAGTGCCCGGGCGGTTTCCTACAATGAGCAGTTCTTC. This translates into CASSARAVSYNEQFF.

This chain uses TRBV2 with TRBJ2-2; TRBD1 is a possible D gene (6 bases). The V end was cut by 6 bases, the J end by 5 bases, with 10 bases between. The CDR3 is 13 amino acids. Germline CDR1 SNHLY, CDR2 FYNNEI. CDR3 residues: CASRGARTGELFF. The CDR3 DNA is TGTGCCAGCAGGGGGGCGCGGACCGGGGAGCTGTTTTTT.

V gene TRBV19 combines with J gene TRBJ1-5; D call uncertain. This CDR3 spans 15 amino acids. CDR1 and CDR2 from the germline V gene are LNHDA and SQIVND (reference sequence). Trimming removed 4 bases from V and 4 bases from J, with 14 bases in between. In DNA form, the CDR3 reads TGTGCCAGTAGTAGAGGACTCCTCATTAATCAGCCCCAGCATTTT. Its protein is CASSRGLLINQPQHF.

The CDR3 loop reads CSVGGTDNNSPLHF. The CDR3 DNA reads as TGCAGCGTCGGCGGGACAGACAATAATTCACCCCTCCACTTT. The chain is built from TRBV29-1 and TRBJ1-6; 7 bases line up with TRBD1. CDR1 SQVTM and CDR2 ANQGSEA come from the germline V gene. The CDR3 covers 14 residues. Trimming took 6 bases from V and 5 from J; bases not matched to a gene: 7.

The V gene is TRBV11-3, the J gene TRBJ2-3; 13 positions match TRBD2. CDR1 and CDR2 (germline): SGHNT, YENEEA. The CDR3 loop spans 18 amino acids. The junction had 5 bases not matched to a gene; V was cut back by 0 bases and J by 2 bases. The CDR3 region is CASSLDGTSGRATDTQYF. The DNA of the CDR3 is TGTGCCAGCAGCTTAGATGGAACTAGCGGGAGGGCCACAGATACGCAGTATTTT.

The DNA of the CDR3 is TGTGCCAGCAGCTTTAACACTGAAGCTTTCTTT. Residues: CASSFNTEAFF. The chain links TRBV5-6 to TRBJ1-1; no reliable D call. Germline-derived CDR1 and CDR2 are SGHDT and YYEEEE. This CDR3 has 11 amino acids. Trimming removed 2 bases from V and 2 bases from J, with 1 base in between.